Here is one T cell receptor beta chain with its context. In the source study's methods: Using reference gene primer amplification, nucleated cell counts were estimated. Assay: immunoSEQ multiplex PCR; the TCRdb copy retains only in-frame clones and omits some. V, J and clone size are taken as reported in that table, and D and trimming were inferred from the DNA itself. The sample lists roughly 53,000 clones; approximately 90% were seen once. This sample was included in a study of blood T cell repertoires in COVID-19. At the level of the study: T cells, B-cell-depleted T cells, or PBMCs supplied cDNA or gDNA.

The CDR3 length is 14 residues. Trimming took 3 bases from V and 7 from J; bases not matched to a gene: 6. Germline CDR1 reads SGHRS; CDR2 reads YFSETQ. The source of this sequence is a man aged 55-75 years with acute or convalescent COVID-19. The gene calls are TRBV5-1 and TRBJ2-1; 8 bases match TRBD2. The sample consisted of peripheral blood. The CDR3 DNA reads TGCGCCAGCAGCTGGGGGGCTAGCGGGAATGAGCAGTTCTTC. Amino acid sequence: CASSWGASGNEQFF.